A selection of T cell receptor beta chains follows, all from one sample in a study of T cell changes during pregnancy in multiple sclerosis. Libraries were prepared by immunoSEQ multiplex PCR; TCRdb keeps only in-frame clonotypes and omits some of them. The sample has around 75,000 clones, approximately 88% seen once. This material consisted of peripheral blood, taken in the first trimester of pregnancy. All receptors come from a female donor in good health, enrolled as a control in a pregnancy study. The CDR3 runs from the conserved cysteine through the conserved F or W. The D gene is left open where the match is weak. The size of a clone is reported for some rows only, either as once, few or many, or as a class for expanded clones.

d_call: .
clone_size: .
v_call: TRBV10-3
j_call: TRBJ1-5
cdr3_nt: TGTGCCATCAGTGATTTAAACGCCTTGGGAGGGAGCGATCAGCCCCAGCATTTT
cdr3_aa: CAISDLNALGGSDQPQHF

d_call: TRBD1
clone_size: .
v_call: TRBV19
j_call: TRBJ1-2
cdr3_nt: TGTGCCAGTAGTACCGGACAGGCCCCCTCCTATGGCTACACCTTC
cdr3_aa: CASSTGQAPSYGYTF

d_call: .
clone_size: .
v_call: TRBV4-3
j_call: TRBJ2-1
cdr3_nt: TGCGCCAGCAGCCCCCGGGGCGGGGCCTACAATGAGCAGTTCTTC
cdr3_aa: CASSPRGGAYNEQFF

d_call: .
clone_size: .
v_call: TRBV7-9
j_call: TRBJ2-7
cdr3_nt: TGTGCCAGCAGCTTACTGAACCCCCCGACAGGTCCAGGTAACTACGAGCAGTACTTC
cdr3_aa: CASSLLNPPTGPGNYEQYF

d_call: TRBD2
clone_size: .
v_call: TRBV9
j_call: TRBJ2-3
cdr3_nt: TGTGCCAGCAGCGCCAAACTAGCGGGGGGTCTCGGCACAGATACGCAGTATTTT
cdr3_aa: CASSAKLAGGLGTDTQYF

d_call: .
clone_size: .
v_call: TRBV5-6
j_call: TRBJ1-5
cdr3_nt: TGTGCCAGCAGCTTGGGCCGATTTCTAAATCAGCCCCAGCATTTT
cdr3_aa: CASSLGRFLNQPQHF

d_call: .
clone_size: .
v_call: TRBV10-1
j_call: TRBJ2-7
cdr3_nt: TGCGCCAGCAGTGAGGGAGGAAGGCGGGACTACGAGCAGTACTTC
cdr3_aa: CASSEGGRRDYEQYF

d_call: TRBD1
clone_size: .
v_call: TRBV6-6
j_call: TRBJ1-3
cdr3_nt: TGTGCCAGCAGGCGACAGGGAGGAGACACCATATATTTT
cdr3_aa: CASRRQGGDTIYF

d_call: .
clone_size: once
v_call: TRBV5-4
j_call: TRBJ2-7
cdr3_nt: TGTGCCAGCAGCTTGCCAGGCGACTACGAGCAGTACTTC
cdr3_aa: CASSLPGDYEQYF

d_call: TRBD1
clone_size: .
v_call: TRBV5-6
j_call: TRBJ1-1
cdr3_nt: TGTGCCAGCAGCTCGCTACAGGGGGCGTACACTGAAGCTTTCTTT
cdr3_aa: CASSSLQGAYTEAFF

d_call: TRBD1
clone_size: .
v_call: TRBV27
j_call: TRBJ2-1
cdr3_nt: TGTGCCAGCAGTTTTGACAGGGGGCGGAGTGAGCAGTTCTTC
cdr3_aa: CASSFDRGRSEQFF

d_call: TRBD1
clone_size: .
v_call: TRBV19
j_call: TRBJ1-2
cdr3_nt: TGTGCCAGTACCCAGGGGGCAGAACGACGCTATGGCTACACCTTC
cdr3_aa: CASTQGAERRYGYTF

d_call: TRBD2
clone_size: .
v_call: TRBV4-3
j_call: TRBJ2-1
cdr3_nt: TGCGCCAGCAGCCAAGAAGCTAGCGGGTCCTACAATGAGCAGTTCTTC
cdr3_aa: CASSQEASGSYNEQFF

d_call: .
clone_size: .
v_call: TRBV27
j_call: TRBJ1-2
cdr3_nt: TGTGCCAGCAGTTCGCCGGGGGGTAGCGGGTATGGCTACACCTTC
cdr3_aa: CASSSPGGSGYGYTF

d_call: TRBD1
clone_size: .
v_call: TRBV7-6
j_call: TRBJ1-3
cdr3_nt: TGTGCCAGCAGCTTTGGACAGGTTATCTCTGGAAACACCATATATTTT
cdr3_aa: CASSFGQVISGNTIYF

d_call: .
clone_size: .
v_call: TRBV19
j_call: TRBJ2-1
cdr3_nt: TGTGCCAGCACAGTAGGGTCGGGGAACGCCTACAATGAGCAGTTCTTC
cdr3_aa: CASTVGSGNAYNEQFF

d_call: .
clone_size: .
v_call: TRBV27
j_call: TRBJ2-2
cdr3_nt: TGTGCCAGCAGTTTATGGAGGGGGGGGGTGCTGTTTTTT
cdr3_aa: CASSLWRGGVLFF

d_call: .
clone_size: .
v_call: TRBV18
j_call: TRBJ1-4
cdr3_nt: TGTGCCAGCTCACCATTGGGTCTGGGACAACCTAATGAAAAACTGTTTTTT
cdr3_aa: CASSPLGLGQPNEKLFF

d_call: TRBD2
clone_size: .
v_call: TRBV5-1
j_call: TRBJ2-5
cdr3_nt: TGCGCCAGCAGCCGGACTAGCGGGGGTTTTGGAGAGACCCAGTACTTC
cdr3_aa: CASSRTSGGFGETQYF

d_call: TRBD1
clone_size: .
v_call: TRBV5-4
j_call: TRBJ1-1
cdr3_nt: TGTGCCAGCAGCCGACAGGGGGTTATGAACACTGAAGCTTTCTTT
cdr3_aa: CASSRQGVMNTEAFF

d_call: .
clone_size: few
v_call: TRBV11-2
j_call: TRBJ1-1
cdr3_nt: TGTGCCAGCAGCTTAGTCGATAGTGCAGCTTTCTTT
cdr3_aa: CASSLVDSAAFF

d_call: TRBD2
clone_size: .
v_call: TRBV5-6
j_call: TRBJ2-1
cdr3_nt: TGTGCCAGCAGCTTGGATGGTAGCGGGGGGGGAAATGAGCAGTTCTTC
cdr3_aa: CASSLDGSGGGNEQFF

d_call: TRBD1
clone_size: .
v_call: TRBV19
j_call: TRBJ2-7
cdr3_nt: TGTGCCAGTAGTTTACCGGGACAGGGGACCGAGCAGTACTTC
cdr3_aa: CASSLPGQGTEQYF

d_call: TRBD1
clone_size: .
v_call: TRBV13
j_call: TRBJ2-2
cdr3_nt: TGTGCCAGCAGCTACAGGGGGAACACCGGGGAGCTGTTTTTT
cdr3_aa: CASSYRGNTGELFF

d_call: .
clone_size: .
v_call: TRBV9
j_call: TRBJ2-1
cdr3_nt: TGTGCCAGCAGCGTAGAAGAGGCAACCAATGAGCAGTTCTTC
cdr3_aa: CASSVEEATNEQFF

d_call: .
clone_size: .
v_call: TRBV18
j_call: TRBJ2-5
cdr3_nt: TGTGCCAGCTCACGTCTCAGGGAAGAGACCCAGTACTTC
cdr3_aa: CASSRLREETQYF

d_call: .
clone_size: .
v_call: TRBV12-5
j_call: TRBJ1-5
cdr3_nt: TGTGCTAGTGGTTTGTACAAAAGTCAGGGGAACCGTCGGCCCCAGCATTTT
cdr3_aa: CASGLYKSQGNRRPQHF

d_call: .
clone_size: .
v_call: TRBV9
j_call: TRBJ1-1
cdr3_nt: TGTGCCAGCAGCAGCCAAAGGAACACTGAAGCTTTCTTT
cdr3_aa: CASSSQRNTEAFF

d_call: .
clone_size: .
v_call: TRBV4-1
j_call: TRBJ2-2
cdr3_nt: TGCGCCAGCAGCCAAGGGGAGGCGGGAGGGGAGCTGTTTTTT
cdr3_aa: CASSQGEAGGELFF

d_call: .
clone_size: .
v_call: TRBV18
j_call: TRBJ2-2
cdr3_nt: TGTGCCAGCTCACCACGGCAGGGAATTCGAAGCACCGGGGAGCTGTTTTTT
cdr3_aa: CASSPRQGIRSTGELFF

d_call: .
clone_size: .
v_call: TRBV7-8
j_call: TRBJ1-5
cdr3_nt: TGTGCCAGCAGGCCCTCAGGGAGGGGTAGCAATCAGCCCCAGCATTTT
cdr3_aa: CASRPSGRGSNQPQHF

d_call: .
clone_size: .
v_call: TRBV7-2
j_call: TRBJ2-3
cdr3_nt: TGTGCCAGCAGCTCCCAGGGCCCTCAGTATTTT
cdr3_aa: CASSSQGPQYF

d_call: TRBD1
clone_size: .
v_call: TRBV5-1
j_call: TRBJ1-4
cdr3_nt: TGCGCCAGCAGCTTGACAGGGGATTATAATGAAAAACTGTTTTTT
cdr3_aa: CASSLTGDYNEKLFF

d_call: .
clone_size: .
v_call: TRBV7-2
j_call: TRBJ1-1
cdr3_nt: TGTGCCAGCAGCTCCAGGGTAACTGAAGCTTTCTTT
cdr3_aa: CASSSRVTEAFF

d_call: .
clone_size: .
v_call: TRBV25-1
j_call: TRBJ2-7
cdr3_nt: TGTGCCAGCAGTGAACCCCGGGACTCCACGGTTCTGTACTTC
cdr3_aa: CASSEPRDSTVLYF

d_call: TRBD2
clone_size: .
v_call: TRBV5-1
j_call: TRBJ2-7
cdr3_nt: TGCGCCAGCAGCTTGGTTGGCGGGGGTCCCTACGAGCAGTACTTC
cdr3_aa: CASSLVGGGPYEQYF

d_call: .
clone_size: .
v_call: TRBV7-2
j_call: TRBJ1-2
cdr3_nt: TGTGCCAGCAGCTTAGTACAGGGTCAGGGCTACACCTTC
cdr3_aa: CASSLVQGQGYTF

d_call: .
clone_size: .
v_call: TRBV28
j_call: TRBJ1-5
cdr3_nt: TGTGCCAGCAGTTTGGGCAGGAAGGGGCTCAATCAGCCCCAGCATTTT
cdr3_aa: CASSLGRKGLNQPQHF

d_call: .
clone_size: few
v_call: TRBV4-1
j_call: TRBJ1-1
cdr3_nt: TGCGCCAGCAGCCAAGATGCGGGGAATGTGAACACTGAAGCTTTCTTT
cdr3_aa: CASSQDAGNVNTEAFF

d_call: .
clone_size: .
v_call: TRBV6-1
j_call: TRBJ2-7
cdr3_nt: TGTGCCAGCAGTGCCGGACTGCAGTACGAGCAGTACTTC
cdr3_aa: CASSAGLQYEQYF

d_call: .
clone_size: .
v_call: TRBV7-9
j_call: TRBJ1-2
cdr3_nt: TGTGCCAGCAGCTTAGGTACAGTTTATGGCTACACCTTC
cdr3_aa: CASSLGTVYGYTF

d_call: .
clone_size: .
v_call: TRBV5-4
j_call: TRBJ1-1
cdr3_nt: TGTGCCAGCTACGGGTTGCGGGACACTGAAGCTTTCTTT
cdr3_aa: CASYGLRDTEAFF

d_call: .
clone_size: .
v_call: TRBV14
j_call: TRBJ1-2
cdr3_nt: TGTGCCAGCAGCCGGGTAGGGGGGGGATCCGGCTACACCTTC
cdr3_aa: CASSRVGGGSGYTF

d_call: TRBD1
clone_size: .
v_call: TRBV6-5
j_call: TRBJ1-1
cdr3_nt: TGTGCCAGCAGACCCTCCCAGGGGGGAAACACTGAAGCTTTCTTT
cdr3_aa: CASRPSQGGNTEAFF

d_call: TRBD1
clone_size: .
v_call: TRBV7-9
j_call: TRBJ1-4
cdr3_nt: TGTGCCAGCAGCCCATGGGCCGGGACAGGGTCCAAGGGGGATGAAAAACTGTTTTTT
cdr3_aa: CASSPWAGTGSKGDEKLFF

d_call: TRBD1
clone_size: .
v_call: TRBV14
j_call: TRBJ1-2
cdr3_nt: TGTGCCAGCAGCCAAGGAGGGGGCTCCTATGGCTACACCTTC
cdr3_aa: CASSQGGGSYGYTF